Sequencing of this T cell receptor (beta chain) was carried out in a study of blood T cell repertoires in COVID-19. The cohort comprised adults aged 18 to 89 years residing in about 25 US areas. Cohort 3 donors were reported recovered after two negative PCRs, clearance, or symptom resolution. This CDR3 is 16 amino acids long. J gave up 3 bases and V 2 bases, and 8 bases lay outside the gene matches. The germline V gene encodes CDR1 MNHEY and CDR2 SVGAGI. In the authors' workflow: Reference gene primers were amplified, and this amplification served to estimate nucleated cell counts. The data were produced by immunoSEQ multiplex PCR, yet TCRdb's version contains in-frame clones alone and is incomplete. V and J calls and clone size are given by that table; D and trimming were obtained from the DNA. This table has roughly 190,000 clones, about four fifths appearing once.

The sample comprised PBMCs or T cells enriched from blood (not recorded which). The chain is built from TRBV6-5 and TRBJ2-3; 7 bases fit TRBD2. This sequence originates from a woman in her twenties or thirties who had recovered from COVID-19. This CDR3 reads CASSYIGGSGTDTQYF. The CDR3 nucleotides are TGTGCCAGCAGTTACATCGGCGGGAGTGGGACAGATACGCAGTATTTT.